This entry concerns a single TCR beta chain. What it recognizes is unknown. The data derive from a study of identical twins. Study outcomes and limitations: Donors were not followed over many years; analysis was cross-sectional.

The V gene end was trimmed by 5 bases and the J gene end by 4 bases; junction bases not matched to a gene: 11. CDR3 length: 16 residues. Using its own MiXCR run on the 5' RACE reads, TCRdb lists one record per CDR3 protein. The sample lists a few hundred thousand distinct CDR3 sequences, nearly 15% occurring once. The sample was also reused in another study, on yellow fever vaccine responses in identical twins.

Sequencing input: CD4+ T cells sorted from blood. This TCR came from a woman between 18 and 29 years old in good health. The chain employs TRBV12-3 or TRBV12-4 and TRBJ1-2, with 9 bases matching TRBD1. The CDR3 DNA reads TGTGCCAGCAGTCTAACTCCCGGACAGGGGATCTATGGCTACACCTTC. Translation gives CASSLTPGQGIYGYTF.